Detailed here is one T cell receptor beta chain. Its antigen is still unknown. V dropped 6 bases and J dropped 0 bases, with 8 bases sitting between them. The germline V gene encodes CDR1 MRHNA and CDR2 SNTAGT. The CDR3 is 13 amino acids. This sample stems from a study of vaccination and CD4 T cells after COVID-19. Treatment defined: roughly 10-day PBMC culture with coronavirus spike peptide pools or control peptides (ViraFEST assay). The unexposed donor gave CD4+ T cells before the COVID-19 pandemic (2011-2018). The Oncomine TCR Beta short-read assay was applied to DNA of cultured CD4+ T cells. Someone extracted genomic DNA from cultured CD4+ T cells. TCRdb reanalysed the PCR reads using MiXCR and keeps one entry per CDR3 protein. The sample lists over 9,500 distinct CDR3 sequences, more than 25% occurring once.

The clonotype comes from a human donor in good health. The chain couples TRBV6-4 to TRBJ1-1, with a tentative D call TRBD1 (5 bases). The sample consisted of CD4+ T cells from blood, cultured in vitro. The CDR3 DNA reads TGTGCCAGCAGAAAGACAGTGAACACTGAAGCTTTCTTT. It encodes CASRKTVNTEAFF.